This T cell receptor beta chain was captured in a study of cytomegalovirus exposure and HLA in healthy donors. Study-level points and caveats: It was reported that the classifier diagnosed cytomegalovirus status with high specificity and sensitivity in both the original and validation cohorts.

V shed 4 bases and J 7 bases; nucleotides not matched to a gene: 4. The CDR3 has 12 residues. The germline V gene has CDR1 SGHRS and CDR2 YFSETQ. Details on this clone: What it recognizes is unknown.

Primers for the PCR totalled 60 Vbeta and 13 Jbeta. Repertoires were generated with immunoSEQ multiplex PCR, while TCRdb's copy carries only in-frame clones and drops some. The sample contains approximately 100,000 clones, 75% to 80% of which appear only once. The TCR was taken from a woman in her 40s in good health and CMV-seropositive. The V and J genes are TRBV5-1 and TRBJ1-2; 7 bases match TRBD1. Sequencing input: PBMCs. As DNA, the CDR3 is TGCGCCAGCAGCCCCGGACAGGTTGGCTACACCTTC. Translated, it gives CASSPGQVGYTF.